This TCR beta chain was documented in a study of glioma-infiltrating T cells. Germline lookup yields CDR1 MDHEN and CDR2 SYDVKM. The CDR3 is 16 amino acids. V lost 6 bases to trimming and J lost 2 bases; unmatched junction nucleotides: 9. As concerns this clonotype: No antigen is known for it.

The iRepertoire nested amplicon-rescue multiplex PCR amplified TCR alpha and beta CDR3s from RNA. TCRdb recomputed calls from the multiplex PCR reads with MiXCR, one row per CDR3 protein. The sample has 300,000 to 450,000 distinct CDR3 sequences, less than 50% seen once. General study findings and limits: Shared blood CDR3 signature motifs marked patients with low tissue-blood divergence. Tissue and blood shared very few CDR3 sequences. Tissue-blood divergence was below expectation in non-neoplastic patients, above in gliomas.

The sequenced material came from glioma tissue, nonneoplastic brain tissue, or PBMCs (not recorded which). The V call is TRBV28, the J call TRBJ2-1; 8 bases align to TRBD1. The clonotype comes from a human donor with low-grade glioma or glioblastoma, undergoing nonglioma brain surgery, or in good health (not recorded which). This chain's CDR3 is CASSKMQGAAYNEQFF. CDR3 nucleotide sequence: TGTGCCAGCAGCAAGATGCAGGGGGCTGCCTACAATGAGCAGTTCTTC.